This TCR beta chain comes out of a study of T cells in localized non-small cell lung cancer. As for this clone: Its antigen is as yet unknown.

Whole-study findings and limits: The study found T cell clonality highest in uninvolved adjacent lung, above tumor.

Here immunoSEQ multiplex PCR was the method, and the copy in TCRdb shows in-frame clones only, minus some. Here the sample spans roughly 77,000 clones, 88% being singletons. V lost 5 bases and J lost 1, with 14 bases in between. CDR3 length equals 15 residues. Germline CDR1 is MNHNY and CDR2 is SVGAGI (reference sequence). The chain joins TRBV6-6 to TRBJ1-1, with D tentatively TRBD1 (6 bases). The sequences come from peripheral blood, collected before any cancer treatment. The source of this sequence is a woman aged 35-75 years with stage I squamous cell lung carcinoma. CDR3 bases: TGTGCCAGCAGTCCACCGGGACACTCGAACACTGAAGCTTTCTTT. Translated: CASSPPGHSNTEAFF.